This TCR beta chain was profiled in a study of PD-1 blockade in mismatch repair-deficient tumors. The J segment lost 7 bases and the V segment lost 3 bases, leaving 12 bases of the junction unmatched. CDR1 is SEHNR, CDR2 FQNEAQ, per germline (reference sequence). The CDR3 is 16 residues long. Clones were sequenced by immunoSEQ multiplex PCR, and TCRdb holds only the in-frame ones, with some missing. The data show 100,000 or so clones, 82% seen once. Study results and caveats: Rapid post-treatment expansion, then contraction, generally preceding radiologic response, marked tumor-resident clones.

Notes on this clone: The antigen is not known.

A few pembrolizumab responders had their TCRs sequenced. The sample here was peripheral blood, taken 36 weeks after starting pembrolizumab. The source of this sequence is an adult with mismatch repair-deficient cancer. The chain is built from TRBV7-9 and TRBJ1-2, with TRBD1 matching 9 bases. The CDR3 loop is CASSLPTGQGWRGYTF. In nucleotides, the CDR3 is TGTGCCAGCAGCTTGCCCACGGGACAGGGATGGCGTGGCTACACCTTC.